Each of the 30 T cell receptor beta chains below was sequenced from the same sample in a study of blood T cell repertoires in COVID-19. Here immunoSEQ multiplex PCR was the method, and the copy in TCRdb shows in-frame clones only, minus some. The table shows 80,000 or so clones, with 90% occurring only once. Sequenced: peripheral blood. The receptors were gathered from a woman aged 45-65 years in a cohort sampled during active COVID-19.

This sequence joins TRBV7-7 and TRBJ2-1; D possibly corresponds to TRBD2 (5 bases). Germline CDR1 reads SSHAT; CDR2 reads FNYEAQ (reference sequence). V was pared by 0 bases and J by 0 bases, with 6 bases between. The CDR3 consists of 15 residues. CDR3 protein: CASSLAGSSYNEQFF. CDR3 DNA: TGTGCCAGCAGCTTAGCGGGGAGCTCCTACAATGAGCAGTTCTTC.

This chain connects TRBV2 to TRBJ2-7; D possibly corresponds to TRBD1 (7 bases). Trimming left V 2 bases short and J 2 bases short, with 19 bases between. Germline V gene lookup returns CDR1 SNHLY and CDR2 FYNNEI. The CDR3 has 17 amino acids. The CDR3 nucleotides are TGTGCCAGCAGTGAACCTCAGCTAGCGACAGGGCCCTACGAGCAGTACTTC. This codes for CASSEPQLATGPYEQYF. Full variable domain (rest looked up from reference TRBV2 and TRBJ2-7): EPEVTQTPSHQVTQMGQEVILRCVPISNHLYFYWYRQILGQKVEFLVSFYNNEISEKSEIFDDQFSVERPDGSNFTLKIRSTKLEDSAMYFCASSEPQLATGPYEQYFGPGTRLTVT.

The genes are TRBV21-1 and TRBJ2-1; the table's TRBD1 call for D was not verified on the DNA. TRBV21-1 constitutes a pseudogene. This CDR3 spans 13 amino acids. CDR3 DNA sequence: TGTGCCACCGACCCGGACAGGGAGAATGAGCAGTTCTTC. This encodes CATDPDRENEQFF.

The rearrangement uses TRBV5-8 and TRBJ1-3; D gene unclear. Germline CDR1 reads SGHTS; CDR2 reads YDEGEE. The CDR3 contains 16 residues. V was shortened by 3 bases and J by 0 bases, with 13 bases between the two germline ends. CDR3 DNA: TGTGCCAGCAGCTCTTCGGGATCTAGCTCTGGAAACACCATATATTTT. Encoded protein: CASSSSGSSSGNTIYF.

This clone was picked up a small number of times. This chain connects TRBV5-1 to TRBJ2-6; 7 nucleotides match TRBD2. The germline V gene has CDR1 SGHRS and CDR2 YFSETQ. This CDR3 region has 16 residues. Unmatched junction bases numbered 4, after V lost 2 bases and J lost 2 bases. The CDR3 is CASSFQGGTGANVLTF. The CDR3 DNA is TGCGCCAGCAGCTTTCAGGGAGGGACTGGGGCCAACGTCCTGACTTTC.

This clone was recorded once. The chain recombines TRBV28 with TRBJ2-5; weak D call: TRBD1 (6 bases). Between the trimmed V and J ends, which lost 6 bases and 0 bases, there was a span of 20 bases. This CDR3 has 17 amino acids. Germline assignment: CDR1 MDHEN and CDR2 SYDVKM. The CDR3 DNA is TGTGCCAGCAGCAGTTCGACAGGACGGTCGTACCAAGAGACCCAGTACTTC. This gives the protein CASSSSTGRSYQETQYF.

The CDR3 is CAWSRVANYGYTF. CDR3 nucleotides: TGTGCCTGGAGTCGCGTAGCTAACTATGGCTACACCTTC. The V call is TRBV30, the J call TRBJ1-2; no clear D gene. This CDR3 has 13 amino acids. Germline CDR1 GTSNPN, CDR2 SVGIG (reference sequence). The ends were cut back, 2 bases at V and 0 bases at J, with 7 bases in the middle.

The J gene is TRBJ2-5, the V gene TRBV5-4; 12 bases are shared with TRBD2. The CDR3 consists of 16 residues. With V trimmed by 4 bases and J by 1 base, 5 bases remained unmatched. CDR1 and CDR2 (germline): SGHNT, YYREEE (reference sequence). For the CDR3, the DNA is TGTGCCAGCAGCCCAAGACTAGCGGGAGTCCAAGAGACCCAGTACTTC. Its translation is CASSPRLAGVQETQYF.

The V call is TRBV6-4, the J call TRBJ1-1, with 8 nucleotides matching TRBD1. With 3 bases clipped from V and 7 bases from J, the junction kept 4 bases outside the gene matches. Germline V CDR1 and CDR2: MRHNA, SNTAGT. The CDR3 contains 13 residues. The CDR3 DNA reads as TGTGCCAGCAGTGAGCAGGGGGCCGGTGAAGCTTTCTTT. This gives the protein CASSEQGAGEAFF.

The chain couples TRBV11-2 to TRBJ2-7; 7 bases fit TRBD2. Trimming removed 3 bases from V and 0 bases from J; junction bases left unmatched: 5. Germline assignment: CDR1 SGHAT and CDR2 FQNNGV. This CDR3 has 15 amino acids. CDR3 nucleotide sequence: TGTGCCAGCAGCTTCCAAGCGGGGTACTCCTACGAGCAGTACTTC. Its protein product is CASSFQAGYSYEQYF. Filled out from reference TRBV11-2 and TRBJ2-7, the complete variable domain reads EAGVAQSPRYKIIEKRQSVAFWCNPISGHATLYWYQQILGQGPKLLIQFQNNGVVDDSQLPKDRFSAERLKGVDSTLKIQPAKLEDSAVYLCASSFQAGYSYEQYFGPGTRLTVT.

In this sample, this clone turned up once. The chain links TRBV6-5 to TRBJ1-5, with a possible D match to TRBD1 (6 bases). Germline assignment: CDR1 MNHEY and CDR2 SVGAGI. Trimming cost V 0 bases and J 4 bases, with 13 bases left between them. The CDR3 is 16 amino acids. CDR3 bases: TGTGCCAGCAGTTACTCTTACGACAGGCTTAATCAGCCCCAGCATTTT. It is translated as CASSYSYDRLNQPQHF.

CDR3 DNA: TGTGCCAGCAGCAGGTCGGCCAGGATCAATGAGCAGTTCTTC. This gives the protein CASSRSARINEQFF. J is TRBJ2-1 and V is TRBV7-9; D remains ambiguous. The V end was cut by 5 bases, the J end by 6 bases, with 14 bases between. The V gene's germline CDR1 is SEHNR and CDR2 FQNEAQ (reference sequence). The CDR3 runs 14 residues.

The CDR3 protein is CSVERTSGNEQFF. The CDR3 DNA reads as TGCAGCGTTGAAAGGACTAGCGGCAATGAGCAGTTCTTC. This rearrangement joins TRBV29-1 to TRBJ2-1; 10 bases match TRBD2. Germline V lookup: CDR1 SQVTM, CDR2 ANQGSEA. This CDR3 comprises 13 residues. V shed 2 bases, J shed 6 bases, and the junction held 1 base outside the gene matches.

This clone was detected a few times. The rearrangement joins TRBV5-4 to TRBJ2-7; TRBD2 matches 14 bases. V lost 4 bases and J lost 1; bases outside the gene matches: 7. CDR1 SGHNT and CDR2 YYREEE come from the germline V gene (reference sequence). The CDR3 sequence is 17 residues long. CDR3 in amino acids: CASSPGLAGGLSYEQYF. In DNA, the CDR3 is TGTGCCAGCAGCCCCGGACTAGCGGGAGGTCTTTCCTACGAGCAGTACTTC. The whole variable domain, filled in from reference TRBV5-4 and TRBJ2-7, reads ETGVTQSPTHLIKTRGQQVTLRCSSQSGHNTVSWYQQALGQGPQFIFQYYREEENGRGNFPPRFSGLQFPNYSSELNVNALELDDSALYLCASSPGLAGGLSYEQYFGPGTRLTVT.

The J gene is TRBJ1-2, the V gene TRBV5-4, with 9 bases fitting TRBD1. The CDR3 consists of 15 residues. Trimming removed 3 bases from V and 4 bases from J; junction bases left unmatched: 7. Germline-derived CDR1 and CDR2 are SGHNT and YYREEE (reference sequence). In nucleotides, the CDR3 is TGTGCCAGCAGCTCCTCCGGGACAGGGAGCTATGGCTACACCTTC. It specifies CASSSSGTGSYGYTF.

V and J are TRBV19 and TRBJ2-1; D is uncertain. CDR1 is LNHDA and CDR2 is SQIVND in the germline V gene (reference sequence). The CDR3 consists of 15 residues. V was pared by 3 bases and J by 0 bases, with 9 bases between. The CDR3 is CASSIFRDSYNEQFF. CDR3 in DNA: TGTGCCAGTAGTATTTTCCGAGACTCCTACAATGAGCAGTTCTTC.

The rearrangement links TRBV12-3 or TRBV12-4 to TRBJ2-2; possible D gene TRBD2, 5 bases. V was cut by 7 bases and J by 7 bases, with 7 bases left in between. This CDR3 comprises 11 residues. The CDR3 spells CASTRGGELFF. The CDR3 DNA reads as TGTGCCAGCACTCGGGGCGGGGAGCTGTTTTTT.

This chain uses TRBV7-8 with TRBJ2-5; 10 positions agree with TRBD2. Germline V gene data show CDR1 as SGHVS and CDR2 as FQNEAQ. J lost 2 bases, V lost 4 bases, and 16 bases had no gene match. This CDR3 is built from 19 residues. The CDR3 region has the DNA TGTGCCAGCAGCTGGGGACCCGAACGGACTAGCGGACATCAAGAGACCCAGTACTTC. Protein product: CASSWGPERTSGHQETQYF.

The V and J genes are TRBV14 and TRBJ2-5; D is perhaps TRBD2 (5 bases). Trimming took 4 bases from V and 4 from J, leaving 16 bases between them. Looked up from germline, CDR1 is SGHDN and CDR2 is FVKESK. This CDR3 is 15 amino acids long. Here the CDR3 DNA reads TGTGCCAGCAGCCCAATCTTTGGAGGTGGAGAGACCCAGTACTTC. Amino acids: CASSPIFGGGETQYF.

This chain uses TRBV29-1 with TRBJ2-7; D is possibly TRBD1 (5 bases). V gave up 7 bases and J gave up 3 bases, with 10 bases separating them. The CDR3 has 11 residues. Germline lookup yields CDR1 SQVTM and CDR2 ANQGSEA. CDR3 sequence reads: CSARVNYEQYF. The CDR3 nucleotides read TGCAGCGCCAGGGTAAACTACGAGCAGTACTTC.

The chain combines TRBV11-2 with TRBJ2-7; D gene unclear. The germline gives CDR1 SGHAT, CDR2 FQNNGV. V was pared by 4 bases and J by 0 bases, with 10 bases between. The CDR3 contains 14 residues. CDR3 in amino acids: CASSYSVSSYEQYF. CDR3 bases: TGTGCCAGCAGCTACTCTGTGAGCTCCTACGAGCAGTACTTC.

The gene calls are TRBV5-1 and TRBJ1-3, with a weak D call TRBD1 (6 bases). The CDR3 is 14 residues long. Germline lookup yields CDR1 SGHRS and CDR2 YFSETQ. Trimming cost V 7 bases and J 4 bases, with 15 bases left between them. The CDR3 is CASRGGGSGNTIYF. CDR3 DNA sequence: TGCGCCAGCCGGGGAGGGGGATCAGGAAACACCATATATTTT.

The chain has TRBV6-5 and TRBJ2-1; D is uncertain. The CDR3 has 15 amino acids. CDR1 MNHEY and CDR2 SVGAGI come from the germline V gene. V lost 3 bases to trimming and J lost 0 bases, with 9 bases between them. The CDR3 bases are TGTGCCAGCAGTTATTCAGGTAGCTCCTACAATGAGCAGTTCTTC. It translates to CASSYSGSSYNEQFF.

J is TRBJ2-7 and V is TRBV28; a possible D gene is TRBD2 (5 bases). The V end lost 2 bases, the J end lost 5 bases, and 16 bases lay between the germline ends. The CDR3 runs to 15 residues. Germline lookup yields CDR1 MDHEN and CDR2 SYDVKM. CDR3 in DNA: TGTGCCAGCAGTTTAGGTTCCCGGAGGAGGAACGAGCAGTACTTC. The encoded protein is CASSLGSRRRNEQYF.

This CDR3 is CATKDRVSGNTIYF. DNA for the CDR3: TGTGCCACCAAAGACAGGGTCTCTGGAAACACCATATATTTT. The chain is built from TRBV6-6 and TRBJ1-3, with 7 bases lining up with TRBD1. Germline V lookup: CDR1 MNHNY, CDR2 SVGAGI (reference sequence). V lost 10 bases and J lost 0; bases outside the gene matches: 6. CDR3 length equals 14 residues.

The chain links TRBV27 to TRBJ2-1; D not certain. Trimming stripped 2 bases from V and 3 bases from J, with 8 bases between. CDR1 and CDR2 from the germline V gene are MNHEY and SMNVEV (reference sequence). There are 14 residues in the CDR3. CDR3 bases: TGTGCCAGCAGTTTAAGGCGGATCTACAATGAGCAGTTCTTC. It is translated as CASSLRRIYNEQFF.

The rearrangement links TRBV30 to TRBJ1-1; D unresolved. The CDR3 has 13 amino acids. Trimming took off 5 bases at V and 0 bases at J, with 10 bases between the two ends. Looked up from germline, CDR1 is GTSNPN and CDR2 is SVGIG (reference sequence). In nucleotides, the CDR3 is TGTGCCTGGGGACGGCGGGTGAACACTGAAGCTTTCTTT. Amino acids: CAWGRRVNTEAFF. The entire variable domain, with the rest obtained from reference TRBV30 and TRBJ1-1, is as follows: SQTIHQWPATLVQPVGSPLSLECTVEGTSNPNLYWYRQAAGRGLQLLFYSVGIGQISSEVPQNLSASRPQDRQFILSSKKLLLSDSGFYLCAWGRRVNTEAFFGQGTRLTVV.

This chain links TRBV5-5 with TRBJ2-2, with TRBD2 matching over 13 bases. This CDR3 is built from 16 residues. The V gene end was trimmed by 4 bases and the J gene end by 5 bases; junction bases not matched to a gene: 5. Germline CDR1 SGHKS, CDR2 YYEKEE (reference sequence). This chain's CDR3 is CASSRKGLAGTGELFF. The CDR3 DNA reads TGTGCCAGCAGCCGGAAGGGACTAGCGGGAACCGGGGAGCTGTTTTTT.

This chain uses TRBV10-3 with TRBJ2-3, with 10 nucleotides matching TRBD2. The CDR3 is made up of 16 amino acids. V gave up 2 bases and J gave up 3 bases; unmatched junction bases: 5. Germline V gives CDR1 ENHRY, CDR2 SYGVKD. CDR3 nucleotides: TGTGCCATCAGTGAGGTAGCGGGAGGAAAAACAGATACGCAGTATTTT. Its protein product is CAISEVAGGKTDTQYF.

The genes are TRBV27 and TRBJ2-1; D possibly corresponds to TRBD1 (6 bases). Germline CDR1 reads MNHEY; CDR2 reads SMNVEV (reference sequence). The CDR3 is made up of 15 amino acids. V lost 5 bases, J lost 2 bases, and 13 bases lay in between. CDR3 loop: CASSQNRETYNEQFF. The CDR3 bases are TGTGCCAGCAGTCAGAACAGGGAAACCTACAATGAGCAGTTCTTC.